This T cell receptor (beta chain) was recorded in a study of blood T cells in healthy people across ages. The use of a sample-barcoded 5' primer and a J-beta primer mix characterized a second PCR of about 7 to 12 cycles. Carrying 12 random nucleotides, a template-switch adaptor labeled each individual cDNA molecule. TCRdb reprocessed the 5' RACE reads via MiXCR and lists one record per CDR3 protein. The data show hundreds of thousands of distinct CDR3 sequences, with approximately 49% seen just once and under 35% held by the top ten. For this clonotype: Antigen unknown.

CDR3 size: 13 residues. V gave up 8 bases and J gave up 11 bases, with 21 bases separating them. From germline, CDR1 is SNHLY and CDR2 FYNNEI. Study observations and caveats: A roughly linear age-dependent decrease characterized TCR beta diversity per million T cells.

V gene TRBV2 combines with J gene TRBJ2-5, with a possible D match to TRBD2 (6 bases). Material: blood. This clonotype originated in an older woman in good health. The DNA of the CDR3 is TGTGCCAGCGCGGGGTCACCCAGCGGTGAGCAGTACTTC. Translation: CASAGSPSGEQYF.